One and the same sample provided the 25 T cell receptor beta chains below, sequenced in a study of blood T cell repertoires in COVID-19. The assay was immunoSEQ multiplex PCR, and TCRdb's table has in-frame clones only and misses some. Of around 70,000 clones listed, more than 85% are singletons. The sample consisted of peripheral blood. The receptors shown here come from an older woman with active COVID-19.

The chain combines TRBV5-1 with TRBJ2-3; D remains ambiguous. The CDR3 has 13 amino acids. The germline CDR1 and CDR2 sequences are SGHRS and YFSETQ. V lost 0 bases to trimming and J lost 6 bases, with 8 bases between them. The CDR3 coding sequence is TGCGCCAGCAGCTTGGAGGCCAGGGATACGCAGTATTTT. This translates into CASSLEARDTQYF. The full variable domain, with the rest looked up from reference TRBV5-1 and TRBJ2-3, is KAGVTQTPRYLIKTRGQQVTLSCSPISGHRSVSWYQQTPGQGLQFLFEYFSETQRNKGNFPGRFSGRQFSNSRSEMNVSTLELGDSALYLCASSLEARDTQYFGPGTRLTVL.

The chain carries TRBV3-1 (or the pseudogene TRBV3-2) and TRBJ2-1; TRBD2 might be the D (5 bases). Germline values: CDR1 LGHDT, CDR2 YNNKEL (reference sequence). With 4 bases removed from V and 0 bases from J, the gap between germline ends came to 13 bases. This CDR3 has 16 amino acids. In nucleotides, the CDR3 is TGTGCCAGCAGCCGGCAGCGGTCGAGCTCCTACAATGAGCAGTTCTTC. Encoded protein: CASSRQRSSSYNEQFF.

This clone was counted at least ten times. The chain joins TRBV2 to TRBJ2-7, with D possibly TRBD2 on 5 matching bases. This CDR3 spans 12 amino acids. The germline V gene has CDR1 SNHLY and CDR2 FYNNEI. The V and J ends lost 4 bases and 6 bases respectively, with 10 bases between them. This chain's CDR3 is CASSGTLGEQYF. CDR3 nucleotides: TGTGCCAGCAGTGGGACTCTAGGCGAGCAGTACTTC.

The chain combines TRBV19 with TRBJ2-1; tentative D call: TRBD2 (6 bases). The V end lost 3 bases, the J end lost 6 bases, and 9 bases lay between the germline ends. The CDR3 is 13 residues long. Germline V gene lookup returns CDR1 LNHDA and CDR2 SQIVND (reference sequence). CDR3 protein: CASSIRDSNEQFF. In DNA form, the CDR3 reads TGTGCCAGTAGTATCCGGGACTCCAATGAGCAGTTCTTC.

This chain uses TRBV5-1 with TRBJ2-7; 11 positions agree with TRBD2. Trimming cost V 4 bases and J 2 bases; bases outside gene matches: 5. This CDR3 has 15 residues. CDR1 is SGHRS and CDR2 is YFSETQ in the germline V gene. The CDR3 sequence: CASSERLAGPYEQYF. CDR3 in DNA: TGCGCCAGCAGCGAAAGACTAGCGGGACCCTACGAGCAGTACTTC. Variable domain in full (rest from reference TRBV5-1 and TRBJ2-7): KAGVTQTPRYLIKTRGQQVTLSCSPISGHRSVSWYQQTPGQGLQFLFEYFSETQRNKGNFPGRFSGRQFSNSRSEMNVSTLELGDSALYLCASSERLAGPYEQYFGPGTRLTVT.

On this clone itself: Other DNA sequences of this sample code for an identical CDR3. The chain has TRBV19 and TRBJ1-5, with no clear D. The CDR3 runs to 13 residues. Germline V lookup: CDR1 LNHDA, CDR2 SQIVND (reference sequence). Deletions cut 1 base from V and 4 bases from J, with 5 bases between. The CDR3 protein is CASSIGPNQPQHF. The CDR3 nucleotides read TGTGCCAGTAGTATAGGTCCAAATCAGCCCCAGCATTTT.

V usage is TRBV5-1 and J usage is TRBJ2-5; maybe TRBD1 (6 bases). The length of the CDR3 is 14 residues. In germline, CDR1 is SGHRS, CDR2 YFSETQ. V was shortened by 1 base and J by 1 base, with 8 bases between the two germline ends. CDR3 sequence reads: CASSLRGTQETQYF. The CDR3 nucleotides are TGCGCCAGCAGCTTGAGGGGGACCCAAGAGACCCAGTACTTC.

The chain recombines TRBV28 with TRBJ2-1, with D perhaps matching TRBD2 (5 bases). Trimming left V 3 bases short and J 8 bases short, with 14 bases between. The CDR3 is 14 residues long. Germline V gene lookup returns CDR1 MDHEN and CDR2 SYDVKM. The CDR3: CASSFPTRRDEQFF. CDR3 nucleotide sequence: TGTGCCAGCAGTTTTCCGACGCGGCGGGATGAGCAGTTCTTC.

V is TRBV27 and J is TRBJ2-5, with D maybe TRBD1 (5 bases). V lost 5 bases to trimming and J lost 0 bases, with 16 bases between them. From germline, CDR1 is MNHEY and CDR2 SMNVEV (reference sequence). This CDR3 has 16 amino acids. The CDR3 loop is CASSLRSGQNQETQYF. Written as DNA, the CDR3 is TGTGCCAGCAGTCTCCGGTCAGGGCAGAACCAAGAGACCCAGTACTTC.

The V and J genes are TRBV5-1 and TRBJ1-1; D perhaps matches TRBD1 (5 bases). The V end lost 4 bases, the J end lost 0 bases, and 10 bases lay between the germline ends. CDR1 and CDR2 (germline): SGHRS, YFSETQ. The CDR3 sequence is 14 residues long. The CDR3 region is CASSPTALNTEAFF. The CDR3 DNA reads TGCGCCAGCAGCCCGACAGCTTTGAACACTGAAGCTTTCTTT.

CDR3 in amino acids: CASSSFREGPNEQYF. The DNA for the CDR3 is TGCGCCAGCAGCTCCTTTCGGGAGGGCCCTAACGAGCAGTACTTC. J is TRBJ2-7 and V is TRBV5-1, with 8 bases that match TRBD2. The CDR3 runs to 15 residues. Per the germline V gene, CDR1 is SGHRS and CDR2 is YFSETQ. J lost 5 bases, V lost 3 bases, and 10 bases had no gene match.

The chain links TRBV2 to TRBJ2-7; 7 bases fit TRBD2. Germline V gene sequence: CDR1 SNHLY, CDR2 FYNNEI. J gave up 3 bases and V 4 bases, and 18 bases lay outside the gene matches. The CDR3 loop spans 18 amino acids. The CDR3 here is CASSAGPSGRTPIYEQYF. In DNA form, the CDR3 reads TGTGCCAGCAGTGCAGGGCCTAGCGGAAGGACCCCGATCTACGAGCAGTACTTC.

The CDR3 nucleotides are TGTGCCAGCAGTTTTTCATACAGGGGGAGCACTGAAGCTTTCTTT. This translates into CASSFSYRGSTEAFF. J is TRBJ1-1 and V is TRBV27; 8 positions agree with TRBD1. The CDR3 spans 15 residues. Germline V gene lookup returns CDR1 MNHEY and CDR2 SMNVEV (reference sequence). V lost 3 bases and J lost 4; bases outside the gene matches: 7.

The V gene is TRBV5-1, the J gene TRBJ2-3; TRBD1 might be the D (6 bases). CDR3 length equals 14 residues. CDR1 and CDR2 (germline): SGHRS, YFSETQ. V was shortened by 0 bases and J by 6 bases, with 11 bases between the two germline ends. The CDR3, as DNA: TGCGCCAGCAGCTTGGCAGGGGCGGCGGATACGCAGTATTTT. It is translated as CASSLAGAADTQYF.

The CDR3 sequence: CASGLAGGGVAGELFF. The CDR3 bases are TGTGCCAGCGGACTAGCGGGAGGTGGGGTTGCCGGGGAGCTGTTTTTT. The V call is TRBV19, the J call TRBJ2-2; 14 positions agree with TRBD2. The germline gives CDR1 LNHDA, CDR2 SQIVND (reference sequence). J lost 6 bases, V lost 9 bases, and 9 bases had no gene match. There are 16 residues in the CDR3.

CDR3 coding DNA: TGTGCCAGCTCGGGGGGCACCTATGATGGCTACACCTTC. This codes for CASSGGTYDGYTF. The chain uses TRBV2 and TRBJ1-2; a weak D match, TRBD1 (6 bases). This CDR3 spans 13 amino acids. V was cut by 8 bases and J by 6 bases, with 16 bases left in between. Germline assignment: CDR1 SNHLY and CDR2 FYNNEI. The full variable domain, completed using reference TRBV2 and TRBJ1-2, is EPEVTQTPSHQVTQMGQEVILRCVPISNHLYFYWYRQILGQKVEFLVSFYNNEISEKSEIFDDQFSVERPDGSNFTLKIRSTKLEDSAMYFCASSGGTYDGYTFGSGTRLTVV.

The chain uses TRBV5-1 and TRBJ2-3; D is possibly TRBD1 (6 bases). CDR1 is SGHRS and CDR2 is YFSETQ in the germline V gene. The length of the CDR3 is 15 residues. V lost 2 bases, J lost 0 bases, and 10 bases lay in between. This chain's CDR3 is CASSFRGTSTDTQYF. DNA of the CDR3: TGCGCCAGCAGCTTCAGGGGTACTAGCACAGATACGCAGTATTTT.

The chain couples TRBV12-3 or TRBV12-4 to TRBJ1-1; no clear D gene. The CDR3 spans 12 residues. Trimming removed 6 bases at V and 8 bases at J, with 13 bases between. CDR3 bases: TGTGCCAGCAGACTAGCTGATTCCGAAGCTTTCTTT. Encoded protein: CASRLADSEAFF.

In nucleotides, the CDR3 is TGTGCCAGCTCACCACCCCGACTAGCTAGCGGGTACTCCTACAATGAGCAGTTCTTC. Translated: CASSPPRLASGYSYNEQFF. This rearrangement joins TRBV18 to TRBJ2-1, with 8 bases that match TRBD2. The CDR3 consists of 19 residues. J was trimmed by 0 bases and V by 0 bases; bases with no gene match: 10. Looked up from germline, CDR1 is KGHSH and CDR2 is LQKENI.

V usage is TRBV18 and J usage is TRBJ1-3; D may be TRBD1 (5 bases). Germline CDR1 KGHSH, CDR2 LQKENI. With 4 bases removed from V and 5 bases from J, the gap between germline ends came to 15 bases. The CDR3 sequence is 15 residues long. The CDR3 sequence is CASSRDRGVRNTIYF. CDR3 coding DNA: TGTGCCAGCTCACGGGACCGCGGGGTGAGAAACACCATATATTTT.

The rearrangement joins TRBV10-2 to TRBJ1-1, with D possibly matching TRBD1 (5 bases). Trimming pared 5 bases from V and 6 bases from J, leaving 16 bases between. This CDR3 is 14 amino acids long. Germline V gives CDR1 WSHSY, CDR2 SAAADI. The CDR3 loop reads CASSPGRNLAEAFF. The CDR3 nucleotides read TGCGCCAGCAGTCCAGGGAGGAATTTGGCTGAAGCTTTCTTT.

V and J are TRBV30 and TRBJ1-6; D unresolved. The V and J ends lost 0 bases and 13 bases respectively, with 13 bases between them. CDR3 length: 13 amino acids. Germline CDR1 is GTSNPN and CDR2 is SVGIG (reference sequence). The CDR3 reads CAWSVREGLPLHF. DNA for the CDR3: TGTGCCTGGAGTGTACGAGAGGGCCTGCCCCTCCACTTT.

The chain is built from TRBV28 and TRBJ1-1; D is perhaps TRBD1 (6 bases). Germline CDR1 is MDHEN and CDR2 is SYDVKM. The V gene lost 3 bases and the J gene lost 11 bases, with 19 bases spanning the gap. The CDR3 has 14 residues. In nucleotides, the CDR3 is TGTGCCAGCAGTTTGCCAGGGGCGAACCCCAGGGCTTTCTTT. It specifies CASSLPGANPRAFF.

The chain is built from TRBV6-5 and TRBJ1-6; D unresolved. The germline gives CDR1 MNHEY, CDR2 SVGAGI. The CDR3 consists of 12 residues. V was trimmed by 6 bases and J by 7 bases, leaving 7 bases between them. The CDR3 protein is CASRSPNSPLHF. The CDR3 region has the DNA TGTGCCAGCAGGAGCCCAAATTCACCCCTCCACTTT.

The V and J genes are TRBV25-1 and TRBJ1-4, with TRBD1 matching 7 bases. CDR3 length: 13 amino acids. Germline V CDR1 and CDR2: MGHDK, SYGVNS. As DNA, the CDR3 is TGTGACAAACGTGGGACAGTAAATGAAAAACTGTTTTTT. It yields the protein CDKRGTVNEKLFF.